This T cell receptor (beta chain) was recorded in a study of cytomegalovirus exposure and HLA in healthy donors. The method was immunoSEQ multiplex PCR; TCRdb's version includes in-frame clones alone and lacks a portion of them. The sample carries about 250,000 clones, roughly 87% recorded once. Per germline, CDR1 SNHLY and CDR2 FYNNEI. The CDR3 sequence is 15 residues long. The V segment lost 6 bases and the J segment 4 bases; nucleotides outside the gene matches: 8. A note on this clone: Antigen specificity is unknown.

Study observations and caveats: The study flagged some 170 TCR beta chains as cytomegalovirus-associated.

The validation cohort, a group of under 150 subjects, included the donors and was separate from the roughly 670-subject first cohort. This rearrangement joins TRBV2 to TRBJ2-2, with 7 bases lining up with TRBD1. The receptor was isolated from a man aged 18 to 29 in good health and CMV-seropositive. The sequencing sample was made of PBMCs. CDR3 protein: CASSVNRGATGELFF. The CDR3 nucleotides are TGTGCCAGCAGCGTAAACAGGGGAGCCACCGGGGAGCTGTTTTTT. The entire variable domain, with the rest obtained from reference TRBV2 and TRBJ2-2, is as follows: EPEVTQTPSHQVTQMGQEVILRCVPISNHLYFYWYRQILGQKVEFLVSFYNNEISEKSEIFDDQFSVERPDGSNFTLKIRSTKLEDSAMYFCASSVNRGATGELFFGEGSRLTVL.